This T cell receptor beta chain was recovered during a study of T cells after yellow fever vaccination. Study outcomes and limitations: Few clonotypes appeared in both CD4 and CD8 compartments.

Turning to this clonotype: Antigen unknown.

Conversion of TCR transcripts into cDNA relied on 5'RACE template switching, which added a universal primer site and UMIs. Each CDR3 protein is one row after TCRdb ran MiXCR on the 5' RACE reads. The sample consists of some 500,000 distinct CDR3 sequences, less than 15% of them appearing once. J gave up 4 bases and V 2 bases, and 5 bases lay outside the gene matches. The CDR3 contains 15 residues. CDR1 MNHEY and CDR2 SVGEGT come from the germline V gene. V is TRBV6-2 or TRBV6-3 and J is TRBJ2-5; 9 positions agree with TRBD2. The sequences come from PBMCs, collected on the day of the yellow fever booster vaccination. The sequence came from a man aged 25-45 years who received the YFV17D yellow fever vaccine. In DNA, the CDR3 is TGTGCCAGCAGTTACGGCGATAGCGGGAGAGAGACCCAGTACTTC. Its translation: CASSYGDSGRETQYF.